The table lists the clone carrying this T cell receptor (beta chain) with a few counts. The V end was cut by 2 bases, the J end by 0 bases, with 18 bases between. This CDR3 has 18 amino acids. Germline V gene sequence: CDR1 SGHTA, CDR2 FQGNSA. This sample is drawn from a study of blood T cells in healthy people across ages. A sample-barcoded 5' primer and a J-beta primer mix were used in a second PCR of about 6 to 12 cycles. TCRdb analysed the 5' RACE reads with MiXCR anew, one entry per CDR3 protein. The sample records 600,000 to 1,000,000 distinct CDR3 sequences, more than 45% being singletons. This sequence originates from a man younger than 40 in good health. The chain has TRBV7-2 and TRBJ2-3; a weak D match, TRBD2 (5 bases). Sequenced input: blood. CDR3 nucleotide sequence: TGTGCCAGCAGCTTATTTGCTTCGGGGAGCGGAAGCACAGATACGCAGTATTTT. Translation gives CASSLFASGSGSTDTQYF.